This TCR beta chain was recovered during a study of blood T cells in healthy people across ages. A second PCR, run for roughly 7 to 11 cycles, used a sample-barcoded 5' primer plus a J-beta primer mix. TCRdb fed the 5' RACE reads into MiXCR, producing one record per CDR3 protein. The profile covers around 790,000 distinct CDR3 sequences, with more than 40% appearing a single time and nearly 20% taken by the ten largest. This clonotype was found a few times. Sequenced input: blood. The receptor's source is a man in his 60s in good health.

The CDR3 nucleotides read TGTGCCAGCAGCGTAGGGTTGAGGCAGGGACCTGAGCAGTTCTTC. Protein: CASSVGLRQGPEQFF. The rearrangement links TRBV9 to TRBJ2-1; D assignment may be TRBD1 or TRBD2 (5 bases each). Germline loops: CDR1 SGDLS, CDR2 YYNGEE. The CDR3 extends over 15 amino acids. Trimming cost V 0 bases and J 9 bases, with 16 bases left between them.